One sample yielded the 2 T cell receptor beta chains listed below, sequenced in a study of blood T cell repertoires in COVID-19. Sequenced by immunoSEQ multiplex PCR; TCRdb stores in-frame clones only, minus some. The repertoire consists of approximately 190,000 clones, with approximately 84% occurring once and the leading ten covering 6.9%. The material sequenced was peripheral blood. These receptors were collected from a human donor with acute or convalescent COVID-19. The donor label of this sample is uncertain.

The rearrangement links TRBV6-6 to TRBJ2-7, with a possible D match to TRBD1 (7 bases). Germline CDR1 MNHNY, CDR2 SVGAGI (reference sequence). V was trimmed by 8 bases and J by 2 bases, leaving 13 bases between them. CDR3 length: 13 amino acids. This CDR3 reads CASRGTDTYEQYF. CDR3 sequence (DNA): TGTGCCAGCCGCGGGACAGACACCTACGAGCAGTACTTC.

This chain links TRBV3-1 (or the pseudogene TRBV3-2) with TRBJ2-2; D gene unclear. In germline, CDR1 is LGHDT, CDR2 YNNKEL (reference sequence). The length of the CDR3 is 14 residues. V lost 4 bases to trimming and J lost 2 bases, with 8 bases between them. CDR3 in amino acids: CASSPRSNTGELFF. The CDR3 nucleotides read TGTGCCAGCAGCCCCCGGTCCAACACCGGGGAGCTGTTTTTT.